The 9 T cell receptor beta chains listed next were all sequenced from one sample in a study of blood T cell repertoires in COVID-19 (dated by TCRdb to 2018 to 2021). Library preparation used the immunoSEQ multiplex PCR assay. Drawn from immuneACCESS, this table holds only the in-frame rearrangements with V and J called that TCRdb kept. Clones are partly lost; checked studies trace under half to an unresolved V gene and leave the rest unexplained. Recorded for this sample are approximately 210,000 clones; roughly 87% of them occurred a single time. 7.2% of the sample goes to the ten largest clones. Input material: PBMCs or T cells enriched from blood (not recorded which). The origin of the receptors is a man in his thirties or forties in a cohort exposed to, infected with or recovered from COVID-19 (not recorded which).

The CDR3 coding sequence is TGTGCCAGCAGCGTAGGGGGAGATGCAGGCCTAAACACCATATATTTT. The encoded protein is CASSVGGDAGLNTIYF. The rearrangement links TRBV9 to TRBJ1-3; D is unresolved. Germline V gene lookup returns CDR1 SGDLS and CDR2 YYNGEE. The CDR3 extends over 16 amino acids. V shed 0 bases and J shed 6 bases, with 16 bases lying between them.

The chain employs TRBV9 and TRBJ2-1, with 11 bases lining up with TRBD2. The trim removed 3 bases at V and 7 bases at J, leaving 6 bases unmatched. The germline V gene has CDR1 SGDLS and CDR2 YYNGEE. This CDR3 has 15 amino acids. The CDR3 DNA reads TGTGCCAGCAGCGCGAGACTAGCGGGACGGAATGAGCAGTTCTTC. Translating it yields CASSARLAGRNEQFF.

The chain is built from TRBV5-5 and TRBJ1-2; D not certain. Germline CDR1 and CDR2: SGHKS and YYEKEE (reference sequence). The length of the CDR3 is 14 residues. With 1 base removed from V and 1 base from J, the gap between germline ends came to 8 bases. The CDR3 here is CASSLSTVNYGYTF. The CDR3 coding sequence is TGTGCCAGCAGCTTGAGTACAGTTAACTATGGCTACACCTTC.

The V call is TRBV7-9, the J call TRBJ1-4, with TRBD1 matching over 8 bases. This CDR3 is 16 amino acids long. V lost 5 bases, J lost 2 bases, and 7 bases stayed unmatched. CDR1 and CDR2 (germline): SEHNR, FQNEAQ (reference sequence). The CDR3 spells CASSNRDRGTNEKLFF. The CDR3 DNA is TGTGCCAGCAGCAACCGCGACAGGGGCACTAATGAAAAACTGTTTTTT.

The table lists this clone with a count of one. The rearrangement joins TRBV7-8 to TRBJ2-1, with D perhaps TRBD2 (6 bases). Trimming left V 5 bases short and J 9 bases short, with 11 bases between. The CDR3 is 12 residues long. Germline V CDR1 and CDR2: SGHVS, FQNEAQ. The CDR3 sequence: CASSQSGLEQFF. CDR3 DNA: TGTGCCAGCAGCCAAAGCGGGCTTGAGCAGTTCTTC. Filled out from reference TRBV7-8 and TRBJ2-1, the complete variable domain reads GAGVSQSPRYKVAKRGQDVALRCDPISGHVSLFWYQQALGQGPEFLTYFQNEAQLDKSGLPSDRFFAERPEGSVSTLKIQRTQQEDSAVYLCASSQSGLEQFFGPGTRLTVL.

The chain carries TRBV4-1 and TRBJ2-5, with a possible D match to TRBD1 (8 bases). From germline, CDR1 is MGHRA and CDR2 YSYEKL. The CDR3 length is 15 residues. V was shortened by 11 bases and J by 4 bases, with 23 bases between the two germline ends. The CDR3 DNA sequence: TGCGCCTCAAGCGGGGCAGGGGGCTATCTAGAGACCCAGTACTTC. Its translation: CASSGAGGYLETQYF.

This chain joins TRBV7-3 and TRBJ2-3, with 7 bases fitting TRBD2. The CDR3 runs 14 residues. From germline, CDR1 is SGHTA and CDR2 FQGTGA. The V segment lost 2 bases and the J segment 1 base; nucleotides outside the gene matches: 0. The CDR3 reads CASSLLAGTDTQYF. As DNA, the CDR3 is TGTGCCAGCAGCTTACTAGCGGGCACAGATACGCAGTATTTT.

This chain links TRBV5-1 with TRBJ2-7; 9 bases line up with TRBD1. The CDR3 is 16 amino acids. V trimming: 4 bases; J trimming: 3 bases; junction bases outside the gene matches: 11. CDR1 is SGHRS, CDR2 YFSETQ, per germline. The CDR3 bases are TGCGCCAGCAGCCCGGTCGAGGGGACAGGGTTCTACGAGCAGTACTTC. This codes for CASSPVEGTGFYEQYF.

This clone occurred a few times. The chain couples TRBV10-3 to TRBJ1-1; 12 bases map to TRBD1. The CDR3 is 18 residues long. After removal of 0 bases from V and 4 bases from J, the junction contained 9 bases not matched to a gene. Germline V gives CDR1 ENHRY, CDR2 SYGVKD. The CDR3 DNA is TGTGCCATCAGTGAGTCGGGACAGGGGGCCCGTAGGGTCACTGAAGCTTTCTTT. Its protein product is CAISESGQGARRVTEAFF.